Shown below are 22 T cell receptor beta chains from a single sample sequenced in a study of blood T cells in healthy people across ages. The use of a sample-barcoded 5' primer and a J-beta primer mix characterized a second PCR of roughly 7 to 12 cycles. TCRdb called the 5' RACE reads again in MiXCR, with one record for every CDR3 protein. Of around 990,000 distinct CDR3 sequences detected, roughly 24% appear once; the ten largest clones hold approximately 0.71%. Another study also made use of these data, one on T cells of mothers and their children.

The specimen sequenced was blood. These receptors came from a girl aged 2-10 years in good health.

This clonotype has a count of ten or more. This chain links TRBV7-6 with TRBJ1-4, with D perhaps matching TRBD1 (6 bases). Trimming cost V 3 bases and J 6 bases, with 8 bases left between them. Germline V gene lookup returns CDR1 SGHVS and CDR2 FNYEAQ. This CDR3 contains 13 residues. Here the CDR3 reads CASSLGADEKLFF. CDR3 nucleotides: TGTGCCAGCAGCTTGGGGGCGGATGAAAAACTGTTTTTT.

The J gene is TRBJ1-2, the V gene TRBV7-9; unclear D gene. The V and J ends lost 5 bases and 8 bases respectively, with 15 bases between them. The CDR3 runs to 13 residues. CDR1 is SEHNR and CDR2 is FQNEAQ in the germline V gene (reference sequence). CDR3 DNA: TGTGCCAGCAGCCCCGTCGGGGAAGGAGGCTACACCTTC. Translation gives CASSPVGEGGYTF. The full variable domain, its missing parts supplied by reference TRBV7-9 and TRBJ1-2, is DTGVSQNPRHKITKRGQNVTFRCDPISEHNRLYWYRQTLGQGPEFLTYFQNEAQLEKSRLLSDRFSAERPKGSFSTLEIQRTEQGDSAMYLCASSPVGEGGYTFGSGTRLTVV.

This clonotype came up a few times. The chain's CDR3 is CASSRGLAGGQDTQYF. CDR3 DNA: TGTGCCAGCAGCCGAGGACTAGCGGGAGGACAAGATACGCAGTATTTT. The chain employs TRBV7-2 and TRBJ2-3, with 14 nucleotides matching TRBD2. The CDR3 covers 16 residues. CDR1 is SGHTA, CDR2 FQGNSA, per germline. V shed 5 bases and J 5 bases; nucleotides not matched to a gene: 6. The whole variable domain, filled in from reference TRBV7-2 and TRBJ2-3, reads GAGVSQSPSNKVTEKGKDVELRCDPISGHTALYWYRQSLGQGLEFLIYFQGNSAPDKSGLPSDRFSAERTGGSVSTLTIQRTQQEDSAVYLCASSRGLAGGQDTQYFGPGTRLTVL.

This clonotype turned up a few times. The genes are TRBV6-5 and TRBJ2-5, with 7 bases that match TRBD1. V was pared by 5 bases and J by 2 bases, with 5 bases of the junction left unmatched. CDR1 MNHEY and CDR2 SVGAGI come from the germline V gene. The CDR3 spans 14 residues. The CDR3 bases are TGTGCCAGCAGTACAGGGGACGGTCAAGAGACCCAGTACTTC. Translation gives CASSTGDGQETQYF.

The chain has TRBV13 and TRBJ2-2; D possibly corresponds to TRBD2 (6 bases). The CDR3 has 14 residues. The V gene's germline CDR1 is PRHDT and CDR2 FYEKMQ (reference sequence). V gave up 3 bases and J gave up 4 bases, with 9 bases separating them. CDR3 in amino acids: CASSFETSTGELFF. DNA for the CDR3: TGTGCCAGCAGCTTCGAGACTAGCACCGGGGAGCTGTTTTTT.

The chain recombines TRBV29-1 with TRBJ2-2; TRBD2 agrees at 7 bases. This CDR3 has 13 residues. In germline, CDR1 is SQVTM, CDR2 ANQGSEA. J gave up 5 bases and V 5 bases, and 5 bases lay outside the gene matches. CDR3 residues: CSVTGGGTGELFF. CDR3 nucleotides: TGCAGCGTTACGGGAGGCGGGACCGGGGAGCTGTTTTTT.

This clonotype has a handful of counts. The chain joins TRBV14 to TRBJ1-1; D is uncertain. V lost 3 bases and J lost 1, with 9 bases in between. Germline V gene data show CDR1 as SGHDN and CDR2 as FVKESK. The CDR3 runs to 14 residues. The CDR3 spells CASSHGGGNTEAFF. In DNA, the CDR3 is TGTGCCAGCAGCCACGGCGGAGGGAACACTGAAGCTTTCTTT. The entire variable domain, with the rest obtained from reference TRBV14 and TRBJ1-1, is as follows: EAGVTQFPSHSVIEKGQTVTLRCDPISGHDNLYWYRRVMGKEIKFLLHFVKESKQDESGMPNNRFLAERTGGTYSTLKVQPAELEDSGVYFCASSHGGGNTEAFFGQGTRLTVV.

The chain couples TRBV12-3 or TRBV12-4 to TRBJ2-5; 7 bases match TRBD2. Trimming at V came to 1 base and at J to 5 bases, leaving 10 bases not matched to a gene. The CDR3 covers 16 residues. This CDR3 is CASSLGSLAEMETQYF. CDR3 bases: TGTGCCAGCAGTTTAGGCAGCCTAGCGGAGATGGAGACCCAGTACTTC.

In the case of this clonotype: A much larger clonotype is one base distant, so this may be a read error. The CDR3 is CASSWGVQEAQYF. The CDR3 DNA sequence: TGCGCCAGCAGCTGGGGGGTCCAAGAGGCCCAGTACTTC. This chain connects TRBV5-1 to TRBJ2-5, with D possibly matching TRBD2 (6 bases). Germline V gene data show CDR1 as SGHRS and CDR2 as YFSETQ. The CDR3 extends over 13 amino acids.

The chain carries TRBV6-1 and TRBJ1-5; D gene ambiguous. The ends were cut back, 3 bases at V and 4 bases at J, with 10 bases in the middle. Germline V CDR1 and CDR2: MNHNS, SASEGT. The CDR3 sequence is 14 residues long. Here the CDR3 reads CASSDRASNQPQHF. The CDR3 nucleotides are TGTGCCAGCAGTGACAGAGCGTCGAATCAGCCCCAGCATTTT.

This clonotype came up a few times. The chain carries TRBV7-9 and TRBJ2-3, with D perhaps matching TRBD1 (5 bases). CDR3 size: 16 residues. The V end was cut by 5 bases, the J end by 6 bases, with 21 bases between. Germline CDR1 is SEHNR and CDR2 is FQNEAQ (reference sequence). The CDR3 nucleotides are TGTGCCAGCAGCCCGCCGGTTGACGGAAGGGGCGATACGCAGTATTTT. Protein product: CASSPPVDGRGDTQYF.

This clonotype has a handful of counts. The chain has TRBV24-1 and TRBJ2-5, with TRBD2 as a possible D gene (5 bases). The CDR3 runs 12 residues. The V gene lost 12 bases and the J gene lost 4 bases, with 14 bases spanning the gap. Looked up from germline, CDR1 is KGHDR and CDR2 is SFDVKD. The CDR3 DNA sequence: TGTGCCTCCGCGGGTTATGGAGAGACCCAGTACTTC. This encodes CASAGYGETQYF.

The table lists this clonotype with a few counts. V and J are TRBV7-9 and TRBJ2-5; D is uncertain. The J call may be in error: the DNA end matches TRBJ2-1 better. CDR1 is SEHNR, CDR2 FQNEAQ, per germline (reference sequence). CDR3 length equals 15 residues. The DNA for the CDR3 is TGTGCCAGCAGCCCCCGGGCAGCCGGACCCAATGAGCAGTTCTTC. Its protein product is CASSPRAAGPNEQFF.

This rearrangement joins TRBV2 to TRBJ2-7; D is uncertain. Trimming shortened V by 6 bases and J by 4 bases, and 7 bases separated the two germline ends. Germline loops: CDR1 SNHLY, CDR2 FYNNEI. CDR3 length: 11 residues. The chain's CDR3 is CASRLEYEQYF. The CDR3 DNA reads TGTGCCAGCAGACTGGAATACGAGCAGTACTTC.

This sequence joins TRBV5-1 and TRBJ2-7, with TRBD2 matching 7 bases. From germline, CDR1 is SGHRS and CDR2 YFSETQ. The CDR3 consists of 15 residues. V was pared by 3 bases and J by 3 bases, with 9 bases of the junction left unmatched. In DNA form, the CDR3 reads TGCGCCAGCAGCTGGATGGGGACTATTATCTACGAGCAGTACTTC. Amino acid sequence: CASSWMGTIIYEQYF.

The chain joins TRBV18 to TRBJ1-1, with D perhaps TRBD1 (5 bases). The CDR3 loop spans 15 amino acids. V gave up 3 bases and J gave up 1 base, with 12 bases separating them. Germline V CDR1 and CDR2: KGHSH, LQKENI. The CDR3 loop reads CASSPGRGRNTEAFF. CDR3 sequence (DNA): TGTGCCAGCTCACCGGGGCGAGGGAGGAACACTGAAGCTTTCTTT.

V gene TRBV7-6 combines with J gene TRBJ2-5; no clear D. CDR3 length equals 15 residues. Germline CDR1 reads SGHVS; CDR2 reads FNYEAQ. The germline V and J ends were trimmed by 5 bases and 1 base, with 14 bases remaining between them. In DNA, the CDR3 is TGTGCCAGCAGCGGCCGTGGTTTGATCCAAGAGACCCAGTACTTC. Translation gives CASSGRGLIQETQYF.

This chain connects TRBV12-3 or TRBV12-4 to TRBJ1-4; D is unresolved. V shed 5 bases and J shed 6 bases, with 13 bases lying between them. CDR3 size: 14 residues. CDR3 loop: CASSPGGVDEKLFF. The CDR3, as DNA: TGTGCCAGCAGTCCCGGTGGGGTGGATGAAAAACTGTTTTTT.

The rearrangement joins TRBV6-1 to TRBJ2-1; D perhaps matches TRBD1 (5 bases). Trimming shortened V by 1 base and J by 4 bases, and 11 bases separated the two germline ends. This CDR3 is 15 amino acids long. In germline, CDR1 is MNHNS, CDR2 SASEGT. For the CDR3, the DNA is TGTGCCAGCAGTGAAGGTTCTCAGGGTTACAATGAGCAGTTCTTC. Translating gives CASSEGSQGYNEQFF.

The rearrangement joins TRBV7-3 to TRBJ2-5; D is undetermined. CDR1 SGHTA and CDR2 FQGTGA come from the germline V gene. V dropped 1 base and J dropped 0 bases, with 3 bases sitting between them. CDR3 size: 13 residues. The CDR3 loop is CASSLNNQETQYF. Written as DNA, the CDR3 is TGTGCCAGCAGCTTAAACAACCAAGAGACCCAGTACTTC.

V is TRBV5-1 and J is TRBJ1-2; 9 nucleotides line up with TRBD1. Losses at the gene ends were 0 bases for V and 5 bases for J; bases not matched to a gene: 8. The germline gives CDR1 SGHRS, CDR2 YFSETQ. This CDR3 region has 16 residues. This CDR3 reads CASSLDGTGFQYGYTF. The DNA of the CDR3 is TGCGCCAGCAGCTTGGATGGGACAGGGTTCCAGTATGGCTACACCTTC.

This clonotype was detected a few times. V and J are TRBV7-6 and TRBJ1-5; a possible D gene is TRBD1 (5 bases). V lost 1 base to trimming and J lost 3 bases, with 16 bases between them. The CDR3 is 17 residues long. CDR1 and CDR2 from the germline V gene are SGHVS and FNYEAQ. CDR3 sequence (DNA): TGTGCCAGCAGCTTAGTAGTTCGCGCAGGGATCAATCAGCCCCAGCATTTT. Its translation: CASSLVVRAGINQPQHF. The entire variable domain, with the rest obtained from reference TRBV7-6 and TRBJ1-5, is as follows: GAGVSQSPRYKVTKRGQDVALRCDPISGHVSLYWYRQALGQGPEFLTYFNYEAQQDKSGLPNDRFSAERPEGSISTLTIQRTEQRDSAMYRCASSLVVRAGINQPQHFGDGTRLSIL.